The rows below give T cell receptor beta chains drawn from one sample of a study of post-analysis software for immune sequencing data. TCRdb re-analysed the PCR reads in MiXCR, keeping a single row per CDR3 protein. Among about 820,000 distinct CDR3 sequences, roughly 58% were seen once, and the ten largest hold under 6%. The source material was blood. The source is a girl aged 10-17 years with multiple sclerosis. CDR3s include the opening cysteine and the closing phenylalanine or tryptophan. D genes are given only for firm matches. Size is stated for part of the rows, as once, few or many counts, or as a class when the clone is expanded.

clone_size: -; j_call: TRBJ2-5; v_call: TRBV20-1; d_call: -; cdr3_nt: TGCAGTGCTAGAGAGGGTCGGGGAGGAGAGACCCAGTACTTC; cdr3_aa: CSAREGRGGETQYF
clone_size: -; j_call: TRBJ2-7; v_call: TRBV7-9; d_call: TRBD2; cdr3_nt: TGTGCCAGCAGGACGGCTAGCGGGGACTACGAGCAGTACTTC; cdr3_aa: CASRTASGDYEQYF
clone_size: -; j_call: TRBJ2-7; v_call: TRBV6-1; d_call: -; cdr3_nt: TGTGCCAGCAGTGAAGCCCCCCAGGGATACGAGCAGTACTTC; cdr3_aa: CASSEAPQGYEQYF
clone_size: few; j_call: TRBJ2-6; v_call: TRBV5-1; d_call: -; cdr3_nt: TGCGCCAGCAGCTTGCATAACTCTGGGGCCAACGTCCTGACTTTC; cdr3_aa: CASSLHNSGANVLTF
clone_size: -; j_call: TRBJ2-7; v_call: TRBV12-3/TRBV12-4; d_call: -; cdr3_nt: TGTGCCAGCAGTTTTGGTTCTCGCGAGCAGTACTTC; cdr3_aa: CASSFGSREQYF
clone_size: few; j_call: TRBJ2-7; v_call: TRBV6-2/TRBV6-3; d_call: -; cdr3_nt: TGTGCCAGCTTCGGCGGAAAATATTACGAGCAGTACTTC; cdr3_aa: CASFGGKYYEQYF
clone_size: -; j_call: TRBJ2-1; v_call: TRBV5-1; d_call: -; cdr3_nt: TGCGCCAGCAGGAAAACCGTCGGTGAGCAGTTCTTC; cdr3_aa: CASRKTVGEQFF
clone_size: -; j_call: TRBJ2-1; v_call: TRBV18; d_call: TRBD1; cdr3_nt: TGTGCCAGCTCACTACCGAGCAGGGGGTCCTACAATGAGCAGTTCTTC; cdr3_aa: CASSLPSRGSYNEQFF
clone_size: -; j_call: TRBJ2-6; v_call: TRBV21-1; d_call: -; cdr3_nt: TGTGCCCGTCCGAAGAGGGGGTCTGGGGCCAACGTCCTGACTTTC; cdr3_aa: CARPKRGSGANVLTF
clone_size: few; j_call: TRBJ1-2; v_call: TRBV29-1; d_call: -; cdr3_nt: TGCAGCGTTGAACGGACAGCCGGGGATGGCTACACCTTC; cdr3_aa: CSVERTAGDGYTF
clone_size: few; j_call: TRBJ2-7; v_call: TRBV20-1; d_call: -; cdr3_nt: TGCAGTGCCACACCGACAGTTGGGGGACTCGAGCAGTACTTC; cdr3_aa: CSATPTVGGLEQYF
clone_size: -; j_call: TRBJ2-7; v_call: TRBV5-1; d_call: -; cdr3_nt: TGCGCCAGCAGCTTGTGGGCTAGCAGCTCCTACGAGCAGTACTTC; cdr3_aa: CASSLWASSSYEQYF
clone_size: -; j_call: TRBJ2-3; v_call: TRBV29-1; d_call: -; cdr3_nt: TGCAGCGCCGCTCCCAGTAGTGGTTGGGCAGATACGCAGTATTTT; cdr3_aa: CSAAPSSGWADTQYF
clone_size: -; j_call: TRBJ2-6; v_call: TRBV6-5; d_call: TRBD1; cdr3_nt: TGTGCCAGCAGTCGGACAGGGGTAGGTGGGGCCAACGTCCTGACTTTC; cdr3_aa: CASSRTGVGGANVLTF
clone_size: once; j_call: TRBJ2-3; v_call: TRBV5-1; d_call: TRBD2; cdr3_nt: TGCGCCAGCAGCTTGGAGGGGACTAGTTACGATACGCAGTATTTT; cdr3_aa: CASSLEGTSYDTQYF
clone_size: -; j_call: TRBJ2-5; v_call: TRBV20-1; d_call: TRBD1; cdr3_nt: TGCAGTGTTCCGGGACAGACGTACCAAGAGACCCAGTACTTC; cdr3_aa: CSVPGQTYQETQYF
clone_size: -; j_call: TRBJ2-7; v_call: TRBV12-3/TRBV12-4; d_call: -; cdr3_nt: TGTGCCAGCAGTTTCGGAGGGGGCGGCTACGAGCAGTACTTC; cdr3_aa: CASSFGGGGYEQYF
clone_size: -; j_call: TRBJ1-2; v_call: TRBV29-1; d_call: -; cdr3_nt: TGCAGCGTAAAAACCTTTAAAGGGTACTCTGGCTACACCTTC; cdr3_aa: CSVKTFKGYSGYTF
clone_size: few; j_call: TRBJ2-5; v_call: TRBV29-1; d_call: -; cdr3_nt: TGCAGCGTTGCGCGGCCTAGCGCACAAGAGACCCAGTACTTC; cdr3_aa: CSVARPSAQETQYF
clone_size: once; j_call: TRBJ2-6; v_call: TRBV5-1; d_call: -; cdr3_nt: TGCGCCAGCAGCCCCGGCGGCGTCTCTGGGGCCAACGTCCTGACTTTC; cdr3_aa: CASSPGGVSGANVLTF
clone_size: -; j_call: TRBJ2-7; v_call: TRBV29-1; d_call: -; cdr3_nt: TGCAGCGTTCGCCACAGGGATGTAACGTACGAGCAGTACTTC; cdr3_aa: CSVRHRDVTYEQYF
clone_size: -; j_call: TRBJ2-3; v_call: TRBV7-9; d_call: -; cdr3_nt: TGTGCCAGCAGATCCAGGGGGGCTTTGTCTAGCACAGATACGCAGTATTTT; cdr3_aa: CASRSRGALSSTDTQYF
clone_size: -; j_call: TRBJ2-7; v_call: TRBV29-1; d_call: TRBD2; cdr3_nt: TGCAGCGGGGGACTAGCGGGAGAAAACTACGAGCAGTACTTC; cdr3_aa: CSGGLAGENYEQYF
clone_size: -; j_call: TRBJ2-1; v_call: TRBV6-2/TRBV6-3; d_call: TRBD2; cdr3_nt: TGTGCCAGCACCCACAGAGGGCTAGCGGGGGGGATTGGGAATGAGCAGTTCTTC; cdr3_aa: CASTHRGLAGGIGNEQFF
clone_size: -; j_call: TRBJ2-4; v_call: TRBV20-1; d_call: TRBD2; cdr3_nt: TGCAGTGCTAGAGTTCCGGGGGGACTCATTCAGTACTTC; cdr3_aa: CSARVPGGLIQYF
clone_size: -; j_call: TRBJ2-7; v_call: TRBV29-1; d_call: -; cdr3_nt: TGCAGCGTTGCCGCAGATACAGGTCAACTCTACAATGAGCAGTACTTC; cdr3_aa: CSVAADTGQLYNEQYF
clone_size: -; j_call: TRBJ1-2; v_call: TRBV9; d_call: -; cdr3_nt: TGTGCCAGCAGCGTAGTGTCAGGGTACGGCTACACCTTC; cdr3_aa: CASSVVSGYGYTF
clone_size: -; j_call: TRBJ2-1; v_call: TRBV7-2; d_call: TRBD2; cdr3_nt: TGTGCCAGCAGCGGCGGACTAGCGGTGAATGAGCAGTTCTTC; cdr3_aa: CASSGGLAVNEQFF
clone_size: -; j_call: TRBJ1-6; v_call: TRBV6-5; d_call: TRBD1; cdr3_nt: TGTGCCAGCAGGGACAGGGGTAGTAATTCACCCCTCCACTTT; cdr3_aa: CASRDRGSNSPLHF
clone_size: -; j_call: TRBJ1-2; v_call: TRBV7-8; d_call: TRBD1; cdr3_nt: TGTGCCAGCAGCTTGGAACAGGGGGCCTATGGCTACACCTTC; cdr3_aa: CASSLEQGAYGYTF
clone_size: -; j_call: TRBJ2-5; v_call: TRBV6-6; d_call: -; cdr3_nt: TGTGCCAGCACTAGCAGACAGCCGTACCAAGAGACCCAGTACTTC; cdr3_aa: CASTSRQPYQETQYF
clone_size: -; j_call: TRBJ1-2; v_call: TRBV5-5; d_call: TRBD1; cdr3_nt: TGTGCCAGCACCCGGGACAGGATGAACTATGGCTACACCTTC; cdr3_aa: CASTRDRMNYGYTF
clone_size: -; j_call: TRBJ1-2; v_call: TRBV7-9; d_call: -; cdr3_nt: TGTGCCAGCAGCCCAGAACGAGGCGGTGGCTACACCTTC; cdr3_aa: CASSPERGGGYTF
clone_size: -; j_call: TRBJ2-1; v_call: TRBV7-3; d_call: TRBD2; cdr3_nt: TGTGCCAGCAGCTTAAGGCATCTAGCGGGAGGGCCGGTGGAGCAGTTCTTC; cdr3_aa: CASSLRHLAGGPVEQFF
clone_size: once; j_call: TRBJ2-7; v_call: TRBV29-1; d_call: -; cdr3_nt: TGCAGCGTCCCTACATGGGAGATGGGACTCTACGAGCAGTACTTC; cdr3_aa: CSVPTWEMGLYEQYF
clone_size: -; j_call: TRBJ1-1; v_call: TRBV7-3; d_call: TRBD1; cdr3_nt: TGTGCCAGCAACTTGGGGCCGGGACAGGGTCCGAACACTGAAGCTTTCTTT; cdr3_aa: CASNLGPGQGPNTEAFF
clone_size: -; j_call: TRBJ2-5; v_call: TRBV20-1; d_call: TRBD1; cdr3_nt: TGCAGTGCTAGAGCGACAGGGCAAGAGACCCAGTACTTC; cdr3_aa: CSARATGQETQYF
clone_size: once; j_call: TRBJ2-3; v_call: TRBV11-2; d_call: -; cdr3_nt: TGTGCCAGCAGCCCAGGTATCGGACTTCCTAGCACAGATACGCAGTATTTT; cdr3_aa: CASSPGIGLPSTDTQYF
clone_size: -; j_call: TRBJ1-1; v_call: TRBV7-9; d_call: -; cdr3_nt: TGTGCCAGCAGCTTCTCCGACCGAGAGGAAGCTTTCTTT; cdr3_aa: CASSFSDREEAFF
clone_size: -; j_call: TRBJ1-1; v_call: TRBV7-3; d_call: TRBD1; cdr3_nt: TGTGCCAGCAGCTTCCCCGGACAGGGGGCTTCTGAAGCTTTCTTT; cdr3_aa: CASSFPGQGASEAFF
clone_size: -; j_call: TRBJ2-7; v_call: TRBV6-5; d_call: -; cdr3_nt: TGTGCCAGCAGTTACTCGACAGAAAGCTCCTACGAGCAGTACTTC; cdr3_aa: CASSYSTESSYEQYF
clone_size: -; j_call: TRBJ2-1; v_call: TRBV7-3; d_call: -; cdr3_nt: TGTGCCAGCAGCCCAACAACGGCGGGCCAGCAGGTCTTC; cdr3_aa: CASSPTTAGQQVF
clone_size: few; j_call: TRBJ2-2; v_call: TRBV7-9; d_call: -; cdr3_nt: TGTGCCAGCAGCTTGGACGGGGAGCTGTTTTTT; cdr3_aa: CASSLDGELFF
clone_size: -; j_call: TRBJ2-5; v_call: TRBV12-3/TRBV12-4; d_call: -; cdr3_nt: TGTGCCACCAGGATGGGGGGAGGAAAGACCCAGTACTTC; cdr3_aa: CATRMGGGKTQYF
clone_size: -; j_call: TRBJ1-1; v_call: TRBV7-8; d_call: -; cdr3_nt: TGTGCCAGCAGGGACACCTTGGACACTGAAGCTTTCTTT; cdr3_aa: CASRDTLDTEAFF
clone_size: few; j_call: TRBJ1-2; v_call: TRBV5-1; d_call: -; cdr3_nt: TGCGCCAGCAGCCCCTGGAGGGTGAAGGGCTATGGCTACACCTTC; cdr3_aa: CASSPWRVKGYGYTF
clone_size: -; j_call: TRBJ2-1; v_call: TRBV5-1; d_call: TRBD2; cdr3_nt: TGCGCCAGCAGCCCAGTTTTTAGCGGGACAAACTACAATGAGCAGTTCTTC; cdr3_aa: CASSPVFSGTNYNEQFF
clone_size: -; j_call: TRBJ2-1; v_call: TRBV20-1; d_call: -; cdr3_nt: TGCAGTGCTAGAGATATTGGGATCGATCACAATAAGCAGTTCTTC; cdr3_aa: CSARDIGIDHNKQFF
clone_size: -; j_call: TRBJ2-3; v_call: TRBV7-3; d_call: -; cdr3_nt: TGTGCCAGCAGCCCCGTCGAGGGGCGCACAGATACGCAGTATTTT; cdr3_aa: CASSPVEGRTDTQYF
clone_size: -; j_call: TRBJ2-1; v_call: TRBV3-1; d_call: -; cdr3_nt: TGTGCCAGCAGCCAAGAAGGGCAGGACTACAATGAGCAGTTCTTC; cdr3_aa: CASSQEGQDYNEQFF
clone_size: -; j_call: TRBJ2-1; v_call: TRBV3-1; d_call: -; cdr3_nt: TGTGCCAGCAGCCAAGTCATAAGCTCCTACAATGAGCAGTTCTTC; cdr3_aa: CASSQVISSYNEQFF
clone_size: few; j_call: TRBJ2-6; v_call: TRBV5-1; d_call: TRBD1; cdr3_nt: TGCGCCAGCAGCGGCGGACAGGGTTTGGCTGGGGCCAACGTCCTGACTTTC; cdr3_aa: CASSGGQGLAGANVLTF
clone_size: -; j_call: TRBJ2-5; v_call: TRBV20-1; d_call: TRBD2; cdr3_nt: TGCAGTCATGGGGTAGCGGGGCCCGGACAAGAGACCCAGTACTTC; cdr3_aa: CSHGVAGPGQETQYF
clone_size: once; j_call: TRBJ2-1; v_call: TRBV27; d_call: TRBD2; cdr3_nt: TGTGCCAGCAGTTCCGGAGGACTAGCGGAAAAGCAGTTCTTC; cdr3_aa: CASSSGGLAEKQFF
clone_size: -; j_call: TRBJ2-3; v_call: TRBV5-1; d_call: TRBD1; cdr3_nt: TGCGCCAGCAGCTTACCGACAGGGATGGACACAGATACGCAGTATTTT; cdr3_aa: CASSLPTGMDTDTQYF
clone_size: -; j_call: TRBJ2-7; v_call: TRBV15; d_call: TRBD1; cdr3_nt: TGTGCCACCAGCAGAGCGCAGGGGGCGCGGTACGAGCAGTACTTC; cdr3_aa: CATSRAQGARYEQYF
clone_size: -; j_call: TRBJ2-1; v_call: TRBV7-6; d_call: TRBD2; cdr3_nt: TGTGCCAGCAGCGCGGGACTAGCGGGGGGCCCCTCCTACAATGAGCAGTTCTTC; cdr3_aa: CASSAGLAGGPSYNEQFF
clone_size: -; j_call: TRBJ2-1; v_call: TRBV5-1; d_call: TRBD2; cdr3_nt: TGCGCCAGCAGCAGCGGGGGGGGATCCTACGATGAGCAGTTCTTC; cdr3_aa: CASSSGGGSYDEQFF
clone_size: -; j_call: TRBJ2-7; v_call: TRBV27; d_call: -; cdr3_nt: TGTGCCAGCAGCGGGCCAGGCAGGTCGGGCGAGCAGTACTTC; cdr3_aa: CASSGPGRSGEQYF